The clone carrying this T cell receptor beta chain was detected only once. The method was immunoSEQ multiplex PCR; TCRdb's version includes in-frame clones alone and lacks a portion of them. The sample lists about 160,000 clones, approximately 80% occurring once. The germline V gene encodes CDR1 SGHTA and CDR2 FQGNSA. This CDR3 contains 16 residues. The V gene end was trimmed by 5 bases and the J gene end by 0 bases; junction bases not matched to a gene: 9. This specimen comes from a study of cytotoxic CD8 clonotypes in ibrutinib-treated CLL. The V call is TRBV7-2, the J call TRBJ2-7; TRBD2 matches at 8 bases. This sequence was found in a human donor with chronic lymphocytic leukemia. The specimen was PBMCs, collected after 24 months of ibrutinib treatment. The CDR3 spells CASSQLAAYSSYEQYF. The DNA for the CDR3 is TGTGCCAGCAGCCAACTAGCGGCCTACTCCTCCTACGAGCAGTACTTC.